This TCR beta chain was sequenced for a study of blood T cell repertoires in COVID-19. Background on the study: Sites across the United States, Italy and Spain contributed samples from acute and convalescent COVID-19. In each case, the material was cDNA or gDNA derived from T cells, B-cell-depleted T cells, or PBMCs.

TCRdb's copy holds only in-frame clones and misses some; the assay was immunoSEQ multiplex PCR. The data contain some 400,000 clones, 80% to 90% of them seen just once; the ten biggest clones take up about 1.1%. Germline values: CDR1 MDHEN, CDR2 SYDVKM. This CDR3 contains 17 residues. With 5 bases clipped from V and 0 bases from J, the junction kept 6 bases outside the gene matches. All enrollees were roughly 18 to 89 years old and from roughly 26 US areas. In Cohort 3, a recovered donor had either two negative PCRs, clearance, or symptom resolution. The source of this sequence is a man between 25 and 39 years old who had recovered from COVID-19. The sample comprised PBMCs or T cells enriched from blood (not recorded which). The chain uses TRBV28 and TRBJ2-6; TRBD1 aligns across 8 bases. The chain's CDR3 is CASSTRGPSSGANVLTF. CDR3 nucleotides: TGTGCCAGCAGTACCAGGGGGCCAAGCTCTGGGGCCAACGTCCTGACTTTC.